The rows below give T cell receptor beta chains drawn from one sample of a study of cytomegalovirus exposure and HLA in healthy donors. Some clones are missing from TCRdb's copy, which holds only in-frame ones; the method was immunoSEQ multiplex PCR. This sample yields 150,000 to 200,000 clones, of which about 80% are seen a single time; around a tenth belongs to the top ten. What was sequenced was PBMCs. Receptors were obtained from a man between 18 and 29 years old in good health and CMV-seropositive. Both conserved end residues are part of each CDR3. Fields, in order: J gene, D gene, clone size, V gene, CDR3 protein, CDR3 DNA. A D gene is named only where the DNA matches it firmly. Only part of the rows carry a size: once, few, many, or a class if the clone is expanded.

J: TRBJ2-2; D: NA; size: NA; V: TRBV19; CDR3: CASSISRVGELFF; DNA: TGTGCCAGTAGTATCTCCAGGGTCGGGGAGCTGTTTTTT
J: TRBJ1-5; D: NA; size: NA; V: TRBV6-1; CDR3: CAISESKDNNQPQHF; DNA: TGTGCCATCAGTGAGTCGAAGGACAACAATCAGCCCCAGCATTTT
J: TRBJ1-4; D: NA; size: few; V: TRBV6-5; CDR3: CASSYTGRRAEKLFF; DNA: TGTGCCAGCAGTTACACGGGGAGAAGGGCTGAAAAACTGTTTTTT
J: TRBJ2-7; D: NA; size: NA; V: TRBV7-6; CDR3: CASSSGGIGYEQYF; DNA: TGTGCCAGCAGTTCGGGGGGCATTGGCTACGAGCAGTACTTC
J: TRBJ2-3; D: NA; size: NA; V: TRBV7-9; CDR3: CASREREVRYTDTQYF; DNA: TGTGCCAGCAGGGAAAGGGAGGTCCGATACACAGATACGCAGTATTTT
J: TRBJ1-4; D: NA; size: NA; V: TRBV5-5; CDR3: CASSRGGRFDEKLFF; DNA: TGTGCCAGCAGCCGGGGGGGTCGGTTTGATGAAAAACTGTTTTTT
J: TRBJ1-5; D: NA; size: NA; V: TRBV7-3; CDR3: CASSLTRRTMVQPQHF; DNA: TGTGCCAGCAGCTTAACGCGACGGACAATGGTTCAGCCCCAGCATTTT
J: TRBJ1-5; D: TRBD1; size: NA; V: TRBV6-6; CDR3: CASSARGQGAGQPQHF; DNA: TGTGCCAGCAGCGCAAGGGGACAGGGGGCGGGTCAGCCCCAGCATTTT
J: TRBJ1-3; D: TRBD1; size: NA; V: TRBV6-1; CDR3: CASSETGDSGNTIYF; DNA: TGTGCCAGCAGCGAAACAGGGGACAGCGGAAACACCATATATTTT
J: TRBJ1-3; D: TRBD1; size: NA; V: TRBV7-9; CDR3: CASRPGQGNTIYF; DNA: TGTGCCAGCAGGCCGGGACAGGGAAACACCATATATTTT
J: TRBJ2-4; D: NA; size: NA; V: TRBV29-1; CDR3: CSVEDRGLAKNIQYF; DNA: TGCAGCGTTGAAGACAGGGGATTAGCCAAAAACATTCAGTACTTC
J: TRBJ1-2; D: TRBD1; size: NA; V: TRBV19; CDR3: CASSPDRGVVGYTF; DNA: TGTGCCAGTAGCCCAGACAGGGGGGTCGTTGGCTACACCTTC
J: TRBJ2-2; D: NA; size: NA; V: TRBV9; CDR3: CASSGDRSITGELFF; DNA: TGCGCCAGCAGCGGCGACAGGTCCATCACCGGGGAGCTGTTTTTT
J: TRBJ1-1; D: TRBD1; size: NA; V: TRBV28; CDR3: CASSSRTGWYTEAFF; DNA: TGTGCCAGCAGTTCGAGGACAGGGTGGTACACTGAAGCTTTCTTT
J: TRBJ2-7; D: TRBD1; size: NA; V: TRBV5-4; CDR3: CASRRGQGVLYEQYF; DNA: TGTGCCAGCAGGAGGGGACAGGGGGTACTTTACGAGCAGTACTTC
J: TRBJ1-4; D: NA; size: few; V: TRBV4-3; CDR3: CASSQDRGSGGKLFF; DNA: TGCGCCAGCAGCCAAGATCGGGGAAGCGGCGGAAAACTGTTTTTT